The rows below give T cell receptor beta chains drawn from one sample of a study of response to subunit inactivated influenza vaccine. A single record per CDR3 protein comes from TCRdb applying MiXCR to the RT-PCR reads. The sample lists around 540,000 distinct CDR3 sequences, approximately 12% occurring once. Specimen: PBMCs from blood, collected on the day of vaccination. Receptors were obtained from a man aged 45 to 65 who received an inactivated influenza vaccine. Both conserved end residues are part of each CDR3. The D gene is left open where the match is weak. The size entry is marked missing in some rows and otherwise reads once, few, many or a size class.

D gene: .; J gene: TRBJ2-3; V gene: TRBV7-2; clone size: .; CDR3 protein: CASSLTQLGADTQYF; CDR3 DNA: TGTGCCAGCAGTCTGACTCAGCTAGGGGCAGATACGCAGTATTTT
D gene: TRBD2; J gene: TRBJ2-3; V gene: TRBV11-2; clone size: .; CDR3 protein: CASSLGVQGLAGQGDTQYF; CDR3 DNA: TGTGCCAGCAGCTTAGGTGTTCAGGGACTAGCGGGCCAAGGAGATACGCAGTATTTT
D gene: .; J gene: TRBJ2-5; V gene: TRBV21-1; clone size: .; CDR3 protein: CASSTRRTRTGQETQYF; CDR3 DNA: TGTGCCAGCAGCACCCGACGCACGCGGACAGGGCAAGAGACCCAGTACTTC
D gene: .; J gene: TRBJ2-7; V gene: TRBV10-3; clone size: few; CDR3 protein: CAISQSIEQYF; CDR3 DNA: TGTGCCATCAGCCAAAGTATCGAGCAGTACTTC
D gene: .; J gene: TRBJ2-1; V gene: TRBV29-1; clone size: few; CDR3 protein: CSVRNGVVNEQFF; CDR3 DNA: TGCAGCGTCCGTAACGGAGTAGTGAATGAGCAGTTCTTC
D gene: .; J gene: TRBJ2-1; V gene: TRBV5-1; clone size: .; CDR3 protein: CASSPGGGHSYNEQFF; CDR3 DNA: TGCGCCAGCTCCCCTGGTGGGGGGCACTCCTACAATGAGCAGTTCTTC
D gene: TRBD2; J gene: TRBJ2-3; V gene: TRBV20-1; clone size: many; CDR3 protein: CSAGGGSGDTQYF; CDR3 DNA: TGCAGTGCCGGCGGGGGGTCAGGAGATACGCAGTATTTT
D gene: .; J gene: TRBJ1-2; V gene: TRBV2; clone size: many; CDR3 protein: CASSEVPATNYGYTF; CDR3 DNA: TGTGCCAGCAGTGAAGTTCCAGCCACTAACTATGGCTACACCTTC
D gene: TRBD2; J gene: TRBJ2-3; V gene: TRBV6-2/TRBV6-3; clone size: .; CDR3 protein: CASSWTSGAEEDTQYF; CDR3 DNA: TGTGCCAGCAGCTGGACTAGCGGGGCTGAGGAAGATACGCAGTATTTT
D gene: .; J gene: TRBJ2-1; V gene: TRBV7-8; clone size: .; CDR3 protein: CASSLSRLSYNEQFF; CDR3 DNA: TGTGCCAGCAGCTTATCCCGCTTGTCCTACAATGAGCAGTTCTTC
D gene: TRBD2; J gene: TRBJ2-1; V gene: TRBV20-1; clone size: many; CDR3 protein: CSARMTSGSYNEQFF; CDR3 DNA: TGCAGTGCTAGAATGACTAGCGGCTCCTACAATGAGCAGTTCTTC
D gene: TRBD2; J gene: TRBJ2-1; V gene: TRBV6-1; clone size: .; CDR3 protein: CARAAGTTKNEQFF; CDR3 DNA: TGTGCCAGGGCCGCCGGGACTACGAAAAATGAGCAGTTCTTC
D gene: TRBD2; J gene: TRBJ2-5; V gene: TRBV20-1; clone size: .; CDR3 protein: CSARVGLAGVLVWEETQYF; CDR3 DNA: TGCAGTGCTAGAGTTGGACTAGCGGGAGTTCTTGTGTGGGAAGAGACCCAGTACTTC
D gene: .; J gene: TRBJ2-7; V gene: TRBV3-1; clone size: .; CDR3 protein: CASSQEVPFTYEQYF; CDR3 DNA: TGTGCCAGCAGCCAAGAGGTCCCTTTTACCTACGAGCAGTACTTC
D gene: .; J gene: TRBJ2-1; V gene: TRBV7-2; clone size: .; CDR3 protein: CASSPQDRSYNEQFF; CDR3 DNA: TGTGCCAGCAGCCCACAGGACCGCTCCTACAATGAGCAGTTCTTC
D gene: TRBD2; J gene: TRBJ2-5; V gene: TRBV7-7; clone size: .; CDR3 protein: CASSLNFGLAGSETQYF; CDR3 DNA: TGTGCTAGCAGCTTAAACTTTGGACTAGCGGGGTCGGAGACCCAGTACTTC
D gene: .; J gene: TRBJ2-7; V gene: TRBV20-1; clone size: few; CDR3 protein: CSARDRRTLYF; CDR3 DNA: TGCAGTGCTAGAGACCGGAGGACACTGTACTTC
D gene: TRBD1; J gene: TRBJ2-5; V gene: TRBV12-3/TRBV12-4; clone size: .; CDR3 protein: CASSLDRGPVETQYF; CDR3 DNA: TGTGCCAGCAGTCTTGACAGGGGGCCGGTGGAGACCCAGTACTTC
D gene: .; J gene: TRBJ2-7; V gene: TRBV11-2; clone size: .; CDR3 protein: CASSAGRGAYEQYF; CDR3 DNA: TGTGCCAGCAGCGCGGGGAGGGGGGCCTACGAGCAGTACTTC
D gene: .; J gene: TRBJ2-2; V gene: TRBV5-6; clone size: .; CDR3 protein: CASCAGAGELFF; CDR3 DNA: TGTGCCAGCTGTGCGGGCGCCGGGGAGCTGTTTTTT
D gene: TRBD2; J gene: TRBJ2-7; V gene: TRBV7-9; clone size: .; CDR3 protein: CASSPFGGEYEQYF; CDR3 DNA: TGTGCCAGCAGCCCCTTTGGGGGGGAATACGAGCAGTACTTC
D gene: TRBD1; J gene: TRBJ1-2; V gene: TRBV5-6; clone size: .; CDR3 protein: CASSSTGGEWGYTF; CDR3 DNA: TGTGCCAGCAGCTCGACAGGGGGCGAGTGGGGCTACACCTTC
D gene: .; J gene: TRBJ2-2; V gene: TRBV7-9; clone size: .; CDR3 protein: CASSRLSGELFF; CDR3 DNA: TGTGCCAGCAGTCGGCTGTCCGGGGAGCTGTTTTTT
D gene: .; J gene: TRBJ2-3; V gene: TRBV12-3/TRBV12-4; clone size: few; CDR3 protein: CASALRGSFTDTQYF; CDR3 DNA: TGTGCCAGCGCTCTTAGGGGGTCTTTCACAGATACGCAGTATTTT
D gene: TRBD1; J gene: TRBJ2-1; V gene: TRBV11-3; clone size: .; CDR3 protein: CASSRGQGGYNEQFF; CDR3 DNA: TGTGCCAGCAGCCGAGGACAGGGCGGCTACAATGAGCAGTTCTTC
D gene: TRBD1; J gene: TRBJ2-1; V gene: TRBV5-1; clone size: many; CDR3 protein: CASSQGQEYNEQFF; CDR3 DNA: TGCGCCAGCAGCCAGGGACAGGAGTACAATGAGCAGTTCTTC
D gene: TRBD1; J gene: TRBJ1-3; V gene: TRBV2; clone size: .; CDR3 protein: CASWGRQGAVF; CDR3 DNA: TGTGCCAGCTGGGGCCGACAGGGGGCTGTATTT
D gene: .; J gene: TRBJ1-2; V gene: TRBV27; clone size: few; CDR3 protein: CASSLGSGSGYTF; CDR3 DNA: TGTGCCAGCAGTTTAGGTTCAGGGTCTGGCTACACCTTC
D gene: TRBD2; J gene: TRBJ2-3; V gene: TRBV11-2; clone size: .; CDR3 protein: CASRLSLAGGGTDTQYF; CDR3 DNA: TGTGCCAGCAGGCTCTCTTTAGCGGGAGGCGGCACAGATACGCAGTATTTT
D gene: .; J gene: TRBJ2-1; V gene: TRBV29-1; clone size: .; CDR3 protein: CSVKFERVSSYNEQFF; CDR3 DNA: TGCAGCGTTAAGTTCGAGCGGGTGAGCTCCTACAATGAGCAGTTCTTC
D gene: .; J gene: TRBJ2-3; V gene: TRBV27; clone size: .; CDR3 protein: CASSLSYRHTDTQYF; CDR3 DNA: TGTGCCAGCAGTTTATCGTACAGACACACAGATACGCAGTATTTT
D gene: .; J gene: TRBJ1-4; V gene: TRBV4-3; clone size: .; CDR3 protein: CASSQGGEQLFF; CDR3 DNA: TGCGCCAGCAGCCAAGGGGGGGAACAGCTGTTTTTT
D gene: .; J gene: TRBJ2-5; V gene: TRBV11-2; clone size: .; CDR3 protein: CASSLWGSGSTDQETQYF; CDR3 DNA: TGTGCCAGCAGCTTATGGGGAAGTGGCAGCACCGACCAAGAGACCCAGTACTTC
D gene: .; J gene: TRBJ2-2; V gene: TRBV5-1; clone size: many; CDR3 protein: CASGLRGANTGELFF; CDR3 DNA: TGCGCCAGCGGCCTAAGGGGAGCCAACACCGGGGAGCTGTTTTTT
D gene: TRBD2; J gene: TRBJ2-7; V gene: TRBV27; clone size: few; CDR3 protein: CASAHGGSSYEQYF; CDR3 DNA: TGTGCATCAGCGCACGGGGGGAGCTCCTACGAGCAGTACTTC
D gene: TRBD1; J gene: TRBJ2-6; V gene: TRBV14; clone size: .; CDR3 protein: CASSPRDRGGSGANVLTF; CDR3 DNA: TGTGCCAGCAGCCCCAGGGACAGGGGTGGATCTGGGGCCAACGTCCTGACTTTC
D gene: .; J gene: TRBJ2-3; V gene: TRBV12-3/TRBV12-4; clone size: .; CDR3 protein: CASRDPATDTQYF; CDR3 DNA: TGTGCCAGCAGGGACCCGGCAACAGATACGCAGTATTTT
D gene: TRBD2; J gene: TRBJ2-3; V gene: TRBV29-1; clone size: few; CDR3 protein: CSVEGLASTDTQYF; CDR3 DNA: TGCAGCGTTGAAGGACTAGCGAGCACAGATACGCAGTATTTT
D gene: .; J gene: TRBJ1-6; V gene: TRBV28; clone size: once; CDR3 protein: CARSRPLTANSPLHF; CDR3 DNA: TGTGCCCGCAGCCGACCTTTGACAGCTAATTCACCCCTCCACTTT
D gene: .; J gene: TRBJ2-5; V gene: TRBV6-1; clone size: .; CDR3 protein: CASSERGTSSRETQYF; CDR3 DNA: TGTGCCAGCAGTGAACGGGGAACTAGTTCGAGGGAGACCCAGTACTTC
D gene: .; J gene: TRBJ2-7; V gene: TRBV14; clone size: .; CDR3 protein: CASSQVDAFYEQYF; CDR3 DNA: TGTGCCAGCAGCCAAGTGGACGCCTTCTACGAGCAGTACTTC
D gene: .; J gene: TRBJ1-5; V gene: TRBV13; clone size: .; CDR3 protein: CASARRNQPQHF; CDR3 DNA: TGTGCCAGCGCTCGGAGAAATCAGCCCCAGCATTTT
D gene: .; J gene: TRBJ2-1; V gene: TRBV29-1; clone size: .; CDR3 protein: CSVGGQGYDEQFF; CDR3 DNA: TGCAGCGTTGGAGGCCAGGGATATGATGAGCAGTTCTTC
D gene: .; J gene: TRBJ2-3; V gene: TRBV7-2; clone size: many; CDR3 protein: CASSPPWGGASTDTQYF; CDR3 DNA: TGTGCCAGCAGCCCCCCATGGGGGGGGGCTAGCACAGATACGCAGTATTTT
D gene: .; J gene: TRBJ2-7; V gene: TRBV9; clone size: .; CDR3 protein: CASSGRGYEQYF; CDR3 DNA: TGTGCCAGCAGCGGAAGGGGATACGAGCAGTACTTC
D gene: TRBD1; J gene: TRBJ2-3; V gene: TRBV27; clone size: few; CDR3 protein: CASSLTGGGVAQYF; CDR3 DNA: TGTGCCAGCAGTTTGACAGGGGGCGGGGTGGCGCAGTATTTT
D gene: .; J gene: TRBJ2-7; V gene: TRBV18; clone size: few; CDR3 protein: CASSPAAAYEQYF; CDR3 DNA: TGTGCCAGCTCACCTGCGGCGGCCTACGAGCAGTACTTC
D gene: TRBD1; J gene: TRBJ1-4; V gene: TRBV6-1; clone size: many; CDR3 protein: CASRTGGGGFDEKLFF; CDR3 DNA: TGTGCCAGCCGGACAGGGGGTGGCGGTTTCGATGAAAAACTGTTTTTT
D gene: .; J gene: TRBJ2-3; V gene: TRBV20-1; clone size: few; CDR3 protein: CSAHRADRPTDTQYF; CDR3 DNA: TGCAGTGCCCATCGGGCCGACCGGCCCACAGATACGCAGTATTTT
D gene: .; J gene: TRBJ2-5; V gene: TRBV9; clone size: few; CDR3 protein: CASSVGGAQTQYF; CDR3 DNA: TGTGCCAGCAGCGTAGGCGGGGCCCAGACCCAGTACTTC
D gene: .; J gene: TRBJ1-4; V gene: TRBV4-2; clone size: few; CDR3 protein: CASSPDRRVGEKLFF; CDR3 DNA: TGTGCCAGCAGCCCCGACAGGCGGGTCGGGGAAAAACTGTTTTTT